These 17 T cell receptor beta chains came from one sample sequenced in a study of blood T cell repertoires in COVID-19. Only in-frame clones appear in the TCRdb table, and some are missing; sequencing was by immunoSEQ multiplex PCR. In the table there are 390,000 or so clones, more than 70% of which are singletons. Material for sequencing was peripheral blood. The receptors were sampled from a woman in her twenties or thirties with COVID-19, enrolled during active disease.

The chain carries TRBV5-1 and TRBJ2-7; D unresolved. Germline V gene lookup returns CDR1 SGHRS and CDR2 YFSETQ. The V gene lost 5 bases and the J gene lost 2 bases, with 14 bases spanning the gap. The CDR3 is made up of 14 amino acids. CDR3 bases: TGCGCCAGCAGTAGGTCGACATCAGCCTACGAGCAGTACTTC. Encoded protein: CASSRSTSAYEQYF.

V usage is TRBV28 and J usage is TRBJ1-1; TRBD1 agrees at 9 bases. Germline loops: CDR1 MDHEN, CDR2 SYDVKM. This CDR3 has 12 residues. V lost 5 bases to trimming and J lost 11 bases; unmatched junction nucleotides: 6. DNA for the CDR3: TGTGCCAGCAGTCCCCCCGGGACAGGGGCTTTCTTT. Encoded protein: CASSPPGTGAFF. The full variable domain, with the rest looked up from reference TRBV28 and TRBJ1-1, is DVKVTQSSRYLVKRTGEKVFLECVQDMDHENMFWYRQDPGLGLRLIYFSYDVKMKEKGDIPEGYSVSREKKERFSLILESASTNQTSMYLCASSPPGTGAFFGQGTRLTVV.

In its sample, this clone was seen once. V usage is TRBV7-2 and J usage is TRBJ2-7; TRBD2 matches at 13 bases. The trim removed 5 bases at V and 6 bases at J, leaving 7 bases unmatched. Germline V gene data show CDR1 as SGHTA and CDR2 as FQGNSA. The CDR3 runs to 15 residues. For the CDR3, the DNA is TGTGCCAGCAGCGACGGACTAGCGGGAGTTCCCGAGCAGTACTTC. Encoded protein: CASSDGLAGVPEQYF. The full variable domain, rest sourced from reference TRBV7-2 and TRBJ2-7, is GAGVSQSPSNKVTEKGKDVELRCDPISGHTALYWYRQSLGQGLEFLIYFQGNSAPDKSGLPSDRFSAERTGGSVSTLTIQRTQQEDSAVYLCASSDGLAGVPEQYFGPGTRLTVT.

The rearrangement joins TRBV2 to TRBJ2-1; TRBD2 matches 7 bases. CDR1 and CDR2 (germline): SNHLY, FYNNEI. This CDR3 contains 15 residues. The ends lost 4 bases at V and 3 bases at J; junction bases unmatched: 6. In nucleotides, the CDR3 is TGTGCCAGCAGTGGAGGAGCGGGATTCTACAATGAGCAGTTCTTC. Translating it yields CASSGGAGFYNEQFF.

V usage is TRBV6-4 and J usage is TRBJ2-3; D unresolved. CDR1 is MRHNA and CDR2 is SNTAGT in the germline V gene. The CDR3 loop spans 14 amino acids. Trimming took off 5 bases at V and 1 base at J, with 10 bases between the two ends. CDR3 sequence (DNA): TGTGCCAGCAGTCACAGTCTTGGCACAGATACGCAGTATTTT. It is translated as CASSHSLGTDTQYF.

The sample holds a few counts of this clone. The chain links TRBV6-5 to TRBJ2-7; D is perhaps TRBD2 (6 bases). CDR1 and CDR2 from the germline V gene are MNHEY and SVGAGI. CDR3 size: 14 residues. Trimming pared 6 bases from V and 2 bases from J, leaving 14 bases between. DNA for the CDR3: TGTGCCAGCAGGGCTTTAGCGGAAGCCTACGAGCAGTACTTC. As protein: CASRALAEAYEQYF.

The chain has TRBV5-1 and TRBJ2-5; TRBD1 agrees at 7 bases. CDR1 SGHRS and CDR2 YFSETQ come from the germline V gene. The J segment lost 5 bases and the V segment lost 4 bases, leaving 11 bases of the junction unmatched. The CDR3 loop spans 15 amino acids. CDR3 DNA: TGCGCCAGCAGCAGACCCACAGGGGTGGGTGAGACCCAGTACTTC. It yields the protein CASSRPTGVGETQYF.

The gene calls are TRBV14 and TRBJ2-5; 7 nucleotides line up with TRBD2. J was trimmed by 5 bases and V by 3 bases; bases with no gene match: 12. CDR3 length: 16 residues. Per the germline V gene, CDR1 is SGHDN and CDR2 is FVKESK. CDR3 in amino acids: CASSHLRGAGVETQYF. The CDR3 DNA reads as TGTGCCAGCAGCCATCTTAGAGGGGCGGGAGTTGAGACCCAGTACTTC.

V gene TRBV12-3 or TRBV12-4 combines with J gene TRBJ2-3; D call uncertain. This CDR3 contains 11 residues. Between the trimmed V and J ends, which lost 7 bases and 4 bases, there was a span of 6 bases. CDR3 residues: CASMVADTQYF. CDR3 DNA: TGTGCCAGCATGGTAGCAGATACGCAGTATTTT.

The CDR3 protein is CASSRGMGEDTEAFF. Written as DNA, the CDR3 is TGCGCCAGCAGCCGGGGGATGGGGGAGGACACTGAAGCTTTCTTT. The V gene is TRBV5-1, the J gene TRBJ1-1; D might be TRBD1 (5 bases). Trimming removed 4 bases from V and 3 bases from J, with 16 bases in between. The V gene's germline CDR1 is SGHRS and CDR2 YFSETQ. This CDR3 region has 15 residues.

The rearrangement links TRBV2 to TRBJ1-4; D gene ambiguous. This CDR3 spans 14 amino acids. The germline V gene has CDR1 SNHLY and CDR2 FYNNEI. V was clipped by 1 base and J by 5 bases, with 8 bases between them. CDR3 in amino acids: CASSEDGGNEKLFF. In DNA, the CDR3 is TGTGCCAGCAGTGAAGACGGCGGGAATGAAAAACTGTTTTTT.

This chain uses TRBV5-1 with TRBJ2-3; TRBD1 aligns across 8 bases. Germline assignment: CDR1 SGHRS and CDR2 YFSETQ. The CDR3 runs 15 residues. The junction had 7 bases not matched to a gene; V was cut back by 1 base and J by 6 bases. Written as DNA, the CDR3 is TGCGCCAGCAGCTTGTTGACAGGGGATGGTGATACGCAGTATTTT. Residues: CASSLLTGDGDTQYF.

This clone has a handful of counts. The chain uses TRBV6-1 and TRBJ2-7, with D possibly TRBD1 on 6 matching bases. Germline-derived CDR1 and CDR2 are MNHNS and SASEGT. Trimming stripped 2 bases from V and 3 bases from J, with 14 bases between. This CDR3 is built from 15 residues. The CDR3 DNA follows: TGTGCCAGCAGTGAAAGGGGGAGCAAGGACTACGAGCAGTACTTC. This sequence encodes CASSERGSKDYEQYF.

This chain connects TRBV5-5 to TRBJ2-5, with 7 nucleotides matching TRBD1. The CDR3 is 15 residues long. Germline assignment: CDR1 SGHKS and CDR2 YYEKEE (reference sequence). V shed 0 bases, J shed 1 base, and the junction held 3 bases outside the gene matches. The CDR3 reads CASSLEGAPQETQYF. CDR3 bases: TGTGCCAGCAGCTTGGAGGGGGCACCCCAAGAGACCCAGTACTTC.

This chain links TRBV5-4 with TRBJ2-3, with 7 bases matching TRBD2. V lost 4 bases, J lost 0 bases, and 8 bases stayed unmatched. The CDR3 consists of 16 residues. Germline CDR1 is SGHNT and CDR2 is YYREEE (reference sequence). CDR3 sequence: CASSQPSGPSTDTQYF. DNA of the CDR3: TGTGCCAGCAGCCAACCTAGCGGACCTAGCACAGATACGCAGTATTTT.

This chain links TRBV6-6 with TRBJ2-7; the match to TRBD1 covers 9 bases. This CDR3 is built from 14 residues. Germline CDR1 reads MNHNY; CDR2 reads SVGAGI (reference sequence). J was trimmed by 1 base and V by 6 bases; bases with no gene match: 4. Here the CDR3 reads CASRPGTGSYEQYF. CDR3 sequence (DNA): TGTGCCAGCAGACCCGGGACAGGGTCCTACGAGCAGTACTTC.

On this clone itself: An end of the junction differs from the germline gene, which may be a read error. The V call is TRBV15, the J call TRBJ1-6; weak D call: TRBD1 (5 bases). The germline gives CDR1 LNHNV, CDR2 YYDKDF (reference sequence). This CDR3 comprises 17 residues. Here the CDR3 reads CATSRLPPTDSHSPLHF. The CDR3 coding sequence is TGTGCCACCAGCAGATTACCTCCGACAGACTCGCATTCGCCCCTCCACTTT. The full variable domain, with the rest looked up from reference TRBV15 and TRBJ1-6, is DAMVIQNPRYQVTQFGKPVTLSCSQTLNHNVMYWYQQKSSQAPKLLFHYYDKDFNNEADTPDNFQSRRPNTSFCFLDIRSPGLGDTAMYLCATSRLPPTDSHSPLHFGNGTRLTVT.